This TCR beta chain was observed in a study of a mutant IDH1 vaccine in newly diagnosed glioma. Trimming took 4 bases from V and 0 from J, leaving 13 bases between them. This CDR3 has 16 residues. From germline, CDR1 is SGHTA and CDR2 FQGNSA. Time point reported: week 47, end of study. Every vaccination contained 300 ug of the mutant IDH1 20-mer peptide and was paired with topical imiquimod. Broader study findings: Of all patients, roughly 93% showed vaccine-induced immune responses.

Profiled with immunoSEQ multiplex PCR; TCRdb holds only in-frame clones, not every one. The table lists around 50,000 clones, 65% to 85% of them singletons. Only one count was recorded for this clone. Antigen specificity is unknown. The J gene is TRBJ2-1, the V gene TRBV7-2; D remains ambiguous. The sequencing here drew on PBMCs, taken from a glioma patient whose treatment included an IDH1 peptide vaccine. The clonotype comes from a young woman with glioma. Some clones in this sample may be carry-over from other donors' samples. CDR3 nucleotides: TGTGCCAGCAGCTCCCCCGGTGAGAGCTCCTACAATGAGCAGTTCTTC. The encoded protein is CASSSPGESSYNEQFF.